These 28 T cell receptor beta chains originate from one sample sequenced in a study of T cell changes during pregnancy in multiple sclerosis. Generated by immunoSEQ multiplex PCR, the TCRdb table keeps only in-frame clones and is missing some. The sample shows 20,000 to 25,000 clones, roughly 90% of them seen only once. Sequencing was performed on CD8+ T cells from peripheral blood mononuclear cells, taken in the first trimester of pregnancy. The receptors were sampled from a female donor with multiple sclerosis, enrolled in a pregnancy study.

The count of this clone is one. V gene TRBV27 combines with J gene TRBJ1-2, with 7 nucleotides matching TRBD1. Looked up from germline, CDR1 is MNHEY and CDR2 is SMNVEV (reference sequence). Germline trimming cut 7 bases from V and 8 bases from J; bases unmatched to any gene: 10. This CDR3 is built from 13 residues. The chain's CDR3 is CASTDRDSGGYTF. The CDR3 DNA reads as TGTGCCAGCACAGACCGGGACAGCGGGGGCTACACCTTC.

The chain links TRBV5-6 to TRBJ2-7; 7 nucleotides agree with TRBD1. Germline CDR1 is SGHDT and CDR2 is YYEEEE. The CDR3 runs to 13 residues. The trim removed 4 bases at V and 3 bases at J, leaving 4 bases unmatched. The CDR3 reads CASSPTGFYEQYF. The CDR3 nucleotides are TGTGCCAGCAGCCCGACAGGGTTCTACGAGCAGTACTTC.

The chain links TRBV9 to TRBJ2-5; D perhaps matches TRBD2 (6 bases). This CDR3 has 15 residues. The germline V gene encodes CDR1 SGDLS and CDR2 YYNGEE. V dropped 1 base and J dropped 5 bases, with 15 bases sitting between them. CDR3 residues: CASSVTDGGGETQYF. DNA for the CDR3: TGTGCCAGCAGCGTAACGGACGGGGGTGGCGAGACCCAGTACTTC.

This chain connects TRBV19 to TRBJ2-7; the match to TRBD1 covers 7 bases. This CDR3 has 14 residues. Germline V gene data show CDR1 as LNHDA and CDR2 as SQIVND (reference sequence). V shed 6 bases, J shed 7 bases, and the junction held 12 bases outside the gene matches. CDR3 residues: CASSLTQGLGEQYF. The CDR3 coding sequence is TGTGCCAGTAGCCTAACACAGGGGTTGGGGGAGCAGTACTTC.

The count of this clone is one. The gene calls are TRBV7-6 and TRBJ2-7; 8 nucleotides match TRBD1. J was trimmed by 5 bases and V by 5 bases; bases with no gene match: 20. CDR1 and CDR2 from the germline V gene are SGHVS and FNYEAQ. The CDR3 sequence is 18 residues long. The CDR3, as DNA: TGTGCCAGCAGCCCTGTCCCGGGACAGGCCCCTAGGAGGGACGAGCAGTACTTC. Residues: CASSPVPGQAPRRDEQYF.

The chain carries TRBV6-5 and TRBJ1-5, with D possibly TRBD1 on 6 matching bases. Germline V gene sequence: CDR1 MNHEY, CDR2 SVGAGI. V was clipped by 4 bases and J by 7 bases, with 14 bases between them. The CDR3 sequence is 14 residues long. The CDR3 coding sequence is TGTGCCAGCAGTTCCCCGTCGAGGGGGCAGCCCCAGCATTTT. Translated: CASSSPSRGQPQHF.

The CDR3 protein is CASSLDTSGNTIYF. CDR3 sequence (DNA): TGTGCCAGCAGCTTGGACACCTCTGGAAACACCATATATTTT. This chain uses TRBV5-5 with TRBJ1-3; D is uncertain. This CDR3 has 14 residues. Deletions cut 0 bases from V and 0 bases from J, with 4 bases between. The V gene's germline CDR1 is SGHKS and CDR2 YYEKEE (reference sequence).

This clone was counted a single time. The rearrangement uses TRBV11-2 and TRBJ1-2, with a weak D call TRBD1 (5 bases). The germline V gene has CDR1 SGHAT and CDR2 FQNNGV. V dropped 3 bases and J dropped 4 bases, with 21 bases sitting between them. The length of the CDR3 is 17 residues. The CDR3 DNA reads TGTGCCAGCAGCTTGGGATCCAAGGGGCTGACCTCCTATGGCTACACCTTC. Protein sequence: CASSLGSKGLTSYGYTF.

V usage is TRBV7-9 and J usage is TRBJ2-7; D might be TRBD2 (6 bases). Germline CDR1 and CDR2: SEHNR and FQNEAQ (reference sequence). The CDR3 is made up of 16 amino acids. V was shortened by 5 bases and J by 7 bases, with 24 bases between the two germline ends. CDR3 sequence: CASSNREAGPMDEQYF. CDR3 DNA sequence: TGTGCCAGCAGCAACCGCGAGGCGGGACCCATGGATGAGCAGTACTTC.

V is TRBV28 and J is TRBJ2-1, with TRBD2 matching 9 bases. CDR1 and CDR2 from the germline V gene are MDHEN and SYDVKM. J was trimmed by 8 bases and V by 3 bases; bases with no gene match: 5. The CDR3 runs to 14 residues. The CDR3 DNA reads TGTGCCAGCAGTTTTCGGGGACTAGCCTATGAGCAGTTCTTC. Protein sequence: CASSFRGLAYEQFF.

As to this clone: It may be a read error: a sequence one base away is much more abundant. Other DNA sequences in the sample encode the same CDR3. The chain has TRBV6-1 and TRBJ2-7, with TRBD2 identical over 12 bases. V shed 3 bases and J 0 bases; nucleotides not matched to a gene: 6. CDR3 length: 17 amino acids. Germline V gene lookup returns CDR1 MNHNS and CDR2 SASEGT. As DNA, the CDR3 is TGTGCCAGCAGTGACGATCTAGCGGGAGGGGTCTCCTACGAGCAGTACTTC. This codes for CASSDDLAGGVSYEQYF.

The CDR3 here is CASSSNYEQYF. The CDR3 region has the DNA TGTGCCAGCAGCTCCAACTACGAGCAGTACTTC. V is TRBV7-9 and J is TRBJ2-7; D is ambiguous. This CDR3 region has 11 residues. Trimming stripped 4 bases from V and 3 bases from J, with 4 bases between. Germline lookup yields CDR1 SEHNR and CDR2 FQNEAQ (reference sequence).

The genes are TRBV6-5 and TRBJ2-1, with D tentatively TRBD2 (5 bases). The CDR3 sequence is 16 residues long. Looked up from germline, CDR1 is MNHEY and CDR2 is SVGAGI. Between the trimmed V and J ends, which lost 0 bases and 3 bases, there was a span of 12 bases. In DNA, the CDR3 is TGTGCCAGCAGTTACTCCTCCGGGGAGAACTACAATGAGCAGTTCTTC. Translated, it gives CASSYSSGENYNEQFF.

The CDR3 here is CAWSYRVRSYEQYF. In nucleotides, the CDR3 is TGTGCCTGGAGTTACAGGGTTCGCTCCTACGAGCAGTACTTC. This chain joins TRBV30 and TRBJ2-7; D might be TRBD1 (6 bases). Trimming shortened V by 2 bases and J by 0 bases, and 11 bases separated the two germline ends. The germline CDR1 and CDR2 sequences are GTSNPN and SVGIG (reference sequence). This CDR3 has 14 residues.

The chain carries TRBV28 and TRBJ1-2; D unclear. The CDR3 has 17 amino acids. The germline V gene encodes CDR1 MDHEN and CDR2 SYDVKM. V lost 2 bases to trimming and J lost 0 bases, with 16 bases between them. The CDR3 nucleotides read TGTGCCAGCAGTTTACCTCTCGGGGAGGGTCCTAACTATGGCTACACCTTC. This translates into CASSLPLGEGPNYGYTF.

V gene TRBV27 combines with J gene TRBJ2-7, with TRBD1 matching 8 bases. The CDR3 has 14 amino acids. The junction had 7 bases not matched to a gene; V was cut back by 5 bases and J by 4 bases. Germline V gene sequence: CDR1 MNHEY, CDR2 SMNVEV (reference sequence). The CDR3 spells CASSPKRTGYEQYF. The CDR3 DNA reads as TGTGCCAGCAGTCCCAAGCGGACAGGGTACGAGCAGTACTTC.

This clone was seen only once. This chain connects TRBV29-1 to TRBJ2-1; D possibly corresponds to TRBD2 (6 bases). V lost 2 bases, J lost 0 bases, and 17 bases lay in between. Germline CDR1 reads SQVTM; CDR2 reads ANQGSEA. This CDR3 comprises 17 residues. The CDR3 sequence is CSVELFWRGNSYNEQFF. CDR3 in DNA: TGCAGCGTTGAACTTTTTTGGCGGGGCAACTCCTACAATGAGCAGTTCTTC.

This chain uses TRBV28 with TRBJ2-5, with TRBD2 matching 9 bases. The CDR3 totals 17 residues. The germline V gene has CDR1 MDHEN and CDR2 SYDVKM. Unmatched junction bases numbered 12, after V lost 2 bases and J lost 5 bases. The CDR3 region is CASSLTPGGRVWETQYF. In DNA, the CDR3 is TGTGCCAGCAGTTTAACCCCCGGCGGGAGGGTTTGGGAGACCCAGTACTTC.

The CDR3 DNA follows: TGTGCCAGCAGATCGACAGAACAAGAGACCCAGTACTTC. Protein sequence: CASRSTEQETQYF. J is TRBJ2-5 and V is TRBV28, with D perhaps TRBD1 (5 bases). Germline-derived CDR1 and CDR2 are MDHEN and SYDVKM. The germline V and J ends were trimmed by 6 bases and 2 bases, with 10 bases remaining between them. CDR3 length: 13 residues.

V is TRBV6-4 and J is TRBJ1-2; 8 bases match TRBD1. The CDR3 extends over 14 amino acids. V was pared by 6 bases and J by 4 bases, with 7 bases of the junction left unmatched. Germline CDR1 reads MRHNA; CDR2 reads SNTAGT. In DNA, the CDR3 is TGTGCCAGCAGCCCCGGACAGGGAGGCTATGGCTACACCTTC. Residues: CASSPGQGGYGYTF.

The chain couples TRBV18 to TRBJ2-5; a weak D match, TRBD2 (5 bases). This CDR3 region has 16 residues. V lost 0 bases to trimming and J lost 5 bases, with 16 bases between them. Germline lookup yields CDR1 KGHSH and CDR2 LQKENI. The CDR3 DNA reads TGTGCCAGCTCACCACCTGTTTGGGGAGCCGGGGAGACCCAGTACTTC. This translates into CASSPPVWGAGETQYF.

This rearrangement joins TRBV5-4 to TRBJ2-1; 7 positions match TRBD2. Trimming at V came to 2 bases and at J to 3 bases, leaving 5 bases not matched to a gene. Germline CDR1 SGHNT, CDR2 YYREEE (reference sequence). The CDR3 has 15 residues. CDR3 in amino acids: CASSFSGAVYNEQFF. Written as DNA, the CDR3 is TGTGCCAGCAGCTTCAGCGGGGCCGTCTACAATGAGCAGTTCTTC.

This chain uses TRBV5-1 with TRBJ2-5; no definite D call. The ends were cut back, 4 bases at V and 1 base at J, with 11 bases in the middle. CDR3 length: 14 residues. Germline CDR1 and CDR2: SGHRS and YFSETQ. CDR3 DNA: TGCGCCAGCAGCCCCCGGTCCTTCCAAGAGACCCAGTACTTC. This gives the protein CASSPRSFQETQYF. The full variable domain, its missing parts supplied by reference TRBV5-1 and TRBJ2-5, is KAGVTQTPRYLIKTRGQQVTLSCSPISGHRSVSWYQQTPGQGLQFLFEYFSETQRNKGNFPGRFSGRQFSNSRSEMNVSTLELGDSALYLCASSPRSFQETQYFGPGTRLLVL.

This sequence joins TRBV18 and TRBJ1-5; 7 bases fit TRBD1. In germline, CDR1 is KGHSH, CDR2 LQKENI. The CDR3 extends over 14 amino acids. J gave up 6 bases and V 6 bases, and 8 bases lay outside the gene matches. The chain's CDR3 is CASSLTGLSQPQHF. The CDR3 coding sequence is TGTGCCAGCTCGCTGACAGGGCTTAGTCAGCCCCAGCATTTT.

The chain links TRBV27 to TRBJ2-1; possibly TRBD2 for D (6 bases). Per germline, CDR1 MNHEY and CDR2 SMNVEV (reference sequence). V lost 3 bases, J lost 7 bases, and 13 bases lay in between. This CDR3 spans 14 amino acids. The CDR3 sequence is CASSFSGTSNEQFF. In DNA form, the CDR3 reads TGTGCCAGCAGTTTCTCCGGGACTTCTAATGAGCAGTTCTTC.

In its sample, this clone was seen once. The J gene is TRBJ2-3, the V gene TRBV7-3; TRBD2 matches 11 bases. Germline V gene sequence: CDR1 SGHTA, CDR2 FQGTGA. CDR3 size: 15 residues. With 5 bases clipped from V and 2 bases from J, the junction kept 3 bases outside the gene matches. The CDR3 protein is CASSKGLAATDTQYF. CDR3 coding DNA: TGTGCCAGCAGCAAGGGACTAGCGGCCACAGATACGCAGTATTTT.

The CDR3 DNA is TGCGCCAGCAGCCTCGGGACTAGCGGGAGAGCCGCCGAGCAGTACTTC. It translates to CASSLGTSGRAAEQYF. This chain uses TRBV5-1 with TRBJ2-7, with TRBD2 matching over 14 bases. Germline V gives CDR1 SGHRS, CDR2 YFSETQ. V was pared by 4 bases and J by 6 bases, with 9 bases of the junction left unmatched. CDR3 length equals 16 residues.

This sequence joins TRBV27 and TRBJ2-1, with unresolved D. V gave up 4 bases and J gave up 3 bases, with 4 bases separating them. The germline V gene has CDR1 MNHEY and CDR2 SMNVEV (reference sequence). This CDR3 spans 12 amino acids. DNA for the CDR3: TGTGCCAGCAGTTCCTTCTACAATGAGCAGTTCTTC. Its protein is CASSSFYNEQFF.